The entry below gives a single T cell receptor (beta chain) sequence along with its context. What antigen it recognizes has not been identified. No base quality information exists; no much larger clone differs at one position. These data come from a study of cytomegalovirus exposure and HLA in healthy donors (dated by TCRdb to 2016 to 2017). For the wider study: In an earlier analysis of 450 to 750 of the donors, approximately 260 Gb of sequence data and approximately 120 million unique TCR beta sequences from about 190 million T cells were reported. Roughly 300 gigabases of sequencing data and 75 million to 85 million unique TCR sequences made up an early release that covered under 750 HLA-typed donors. Of the 350 to 400 genotyped donors, over 65% fell in the genetic ancestry cluster associated with self-reported Caucasian donors. The study aimed to test whether cataloging public T cell receptors could reveal signatures of past pathogen exposure. Using immunosequencing, the study profiled T cell repertoires from roughly 650 subjects and related those repertoires to cytomegalovirus serostatus. In addition to the first cohort of around 670 subjects, a separate validation cohort of 100 to 150 different subjects was used. The study combined high-throughput TCR immunosequencing, statistical association of individual TCRs with disease status, and machine learning to predict cytomegalovirus infection status. To study patterns of TCR occurrence, a later analysis re-analyzed previously published TCR beta repertoires from 700 or so donors and added high-resolution HLA genotyping. The later analysis used no new phenotypic data to find candidate immune exposures, relying instead on TCR beta sequences and their occurrence across donors. In an earlier analysis of 587 of the donors, high-throughput TCR beta sequencing was used to judge whether each TCR beta V gene segment behaved as functional or pseudogenic. Donor age, sex, ethnicity and CMV serostatus were compiled together with the repertoire data. In a later genetic analysis, genome-wide SNP genotypes for 398 of the 666 donors were used, and that subset was treated as a discovery cohort. All discovery cohort repertoires had been generated using a single sequencing platform. HLA typing covered class I and class II loci at four-digit resolution. Typing coverage differed by locus: A, B, C, DRB1 and DQB1 were typed in roughly 620-630 donors, DQA1 in 500 to 550, DPA1 in around 580, and DPB1 in around 490. Roughly 5 DR-DQ haplotypes were handled as single units for association and clustering, since linkage in the cohort was strong. Across some 400 genotyped donors of the cohort, an average of about 240,000 unique TCR beta nucleotide sequences per donor were sequenced, and roughly a sixth of those sequences were non-productive. General study outcomes and caveats: Only TCR beta chains were sequenced in this cohort, and the absence of alpha or paired-chain data limited detectable features. The study gave a list of under 200 TCR beta chains associated with cytomegalovirus. In a later genetic analysis, fewer N-insertions in productive TCRs were reported among donors in an Asian-associated ancestry cluster than the roughly 700-donor mean. The earlier analysis of 587 of the donors excluded some 15 rarely observed V segments, including chromosome 9 orphons, because counts were too low. Immune exposure information for the cohort was limited to CMV serostatus. According to the authors, the approach could potentially be generalized to other disease states and immunological phenotypes. Several of the top co-occurrence clusters appeared to be linked to parvovirus B19, influenza, CMV and Epstein-Barr virus, according to a later analysis. The classifier was reported to diagnose cytomegalovirus status with high specificity and sensitivity in both the original cohort and the validation cohort. Broadly in line with IMGT annotations, most TCR beta V segments showed up in productive rearrangements about 87% or about 30% of the time in an earlier analysis of under 700 of the donors. Because HLA typing was unavailable for some donors at each locus, only the typed subset was used in association tests. Sequencing depth was assumed to be roughly uniform across donors in the presence/absence analyses, though that assumption may not hold. A further reported finding was that TCR beta sequences accurately predicted the HLA-A and HLA-B alleles for most subjects in the first cohort. According to a later analysis, TCR association rates differed among HLA loci, with DRB1 alleles showing the most associated TCRs and HLA-C alleles showing the fewest. According to a later analysis, most CMV-associated TCR beta chains appeared to be HLA-restricted, and the HLA associations seemed to be driven largely by CMV exposure. Linkage disequilibrium might explain the correlated functional status among segregating V segments, but an unknown experimental factor could not be ruled out. Compared with equally common non-associated chains, HLA-associated TCR beta chains in a later analysis were more clonally expanded and had lower generation probabilities. V-gene and J-gene trimming of TCR beta chains was associated with a missense DCLRE1C variant in a later genetic analysis, and the association was replicated in an independent cohort. The 87-base-pair reads could not distinguish some IMGT-functional V segments, including TRBV6-2 and TRBV6-3, so those segments were excluded. Most TCR sequences were observed very rarely across donors, whereas some public TCRs were present in many individuals. A few of the identified cytomegalovirus-associated TCR beta chains were confirmed in vitro to be specific for cytomegalovirus antigens. A later analysis associated 16,951 TCR beta sequences with specific HLA alleles at a false discovery rate of 0.05. Assigning TCR associations to individual alleles was difficult when HLA alleles, especially DR and DQ, strongly co-occurred. A cluster of highly shared sequence variants was judged likely to be a technical artifact of the sequencing pipeline.

The cohort comprised 710 or so healthy bone marrow donors. At the time of sampling, every cohort member was nominally healthy, though immune exposures that went unrecorded were likely present. The donor was CMV seropositive and was included in the group of 250 to 350 seropositive cohort members. Every donor gave a peripheral blood sample, and the peripheral blood mononuclear cells from that sample were used for TCR beta sequencing. Genomic DNA extraction from the blood cell samples was performed with the Qiagen DNeasy Blood Extraction Kit. The germline V gene yields ENHRY for CDR1 and SYGVKD for CDR2. V and J are trimmed by 0 bases and 14 bases, and the gene matches miss 12 bases of the junction. The CDR3 runs 15 residues from the cysteine to the phenylalanine. Solely the CDR3 DNA is kept, with 45 bases framed from the first base. Library creation used the immunoSEQ multiplex PCR assay. A mixture of 60 forward primers for TCR Vbeta segments and 13 reverse primers for TCR Jbeta segments was used in the multiplex PCR. Amplification of the CDR3 region of rearranged TCR beta genes was performed with a multiplex PCR assay on genomic DNA. The Illumina HiSeq System was used to sequence the amplified TCR beta libraries as 87-base-pair reads. The study's processing was this. A later analysis tallied roughly 78 million unique TCR beta chains across the 600 to 700 repertoires, and some 10 million of those chains were shared by two or more donors. To remove PCR and sequencing errors, raw reads were error-corrected and collapsed into unique sequences using a nearest-neighbor algorithm that merged closely related sequences. To assign V, D and J gene segments, CDR3 sequences were aligned to IMGT reference sequences. Each retained sequence needed at least a six-nucleotide match to both a V gene segment and a J gene segment. Rearrangements were called productive when the CDR3 lacked stop codons and stayed in frame with V and J; all others were non-productive. CDR3 was defined by IMGT convention, running from the second conserved V-encoded cysteine to the conserved J-encoded phenylalanine. In an earlier analysis of around 600 of the donors, sequences lacking an unambiguous match to a single V gene segment were excluded. In an earlier analysis of some 590 of the donors, a V segment was called functional when productive rearrangements were above 56.7%, and segregating when the standard deviation between donors exceeded 5%. A statistical classification framework was built for diagnosing cytomegalovirus status from the catalog of TCR beta chain sequences. V and J gene assignment, in a later analysis, came from comparing TCR nucleotide sequences with IMGT/GENE-DB human TR gene sequences. A later analysis assigned CDR3 sequences and most-parsimonious VDJ recombination scenarios with the TCRdist pipeline. In a later analysis, each TCR beta chain was defined by its CDR3 amino acid sequence together with its V-gene family, and reads without a unique V-gene family were excluded. To address suspected cross-contamination and a sequencing artifact, a later analysis removed 550 to 750 highly shared, low-generation-probability nucleotide sequences. In a later analysis, a clonal expansion index for each public chain was calculated from normalized within-repertoire ranks of inferred template counts. Generation probabilities in a later analysis came from a VDJ recombination model fitted to out-of-frame rearrangements, and those results were checked against IGoR. In a later analysis, TCR-TCR, TCR-HLA and TCR-CMV co-occurrence was scored with hypergeometric tests, and a repertoire-size bias correction was applied to TCR pairs. False discovery rates were estimated in a later analysis by permuting HLA or CMV assignments 20 times. In a later analysis, co-occurring TCRs were grouped with DBSCAN, and TCRdist sequence similarity was added when clustering was performed within HLA-allele-positive subsets. Repertoires with fewer than 30,000 or more than 120,000 public chains were left out of co-occurrence clustering, as were about 5 repertoires with anomalous nucleotide sharing. Drawn from immuneACCESS, this table holds only the in-frame rearrangements with V and J called that TCRdb kept. Clones are partly lost; checked studies trace under half to an unresolved V gene and leave the rest unexplained. V, J and clone size reflect that table, while D and trimming were determined from the DNA. Across this sample there are more than 85,000 clones, with more than 9.5% seen only once. Jointly, the top ten make up about 16% of the sample.

The source of this sequence is a man aged 35-49 years in good health and CMV-seropositive. Input material: PBMCs. The sequence links TRBV10-3 to TRBJ1-2, with TRBD1 identical over 10 junction bases. The CDR3 protein sequence reads: CAISESTQGTGVNTF. The bases read TGTGCCATCAGTGAGTCGACTCAAGGGACAGGGGTAAATACCTTC.